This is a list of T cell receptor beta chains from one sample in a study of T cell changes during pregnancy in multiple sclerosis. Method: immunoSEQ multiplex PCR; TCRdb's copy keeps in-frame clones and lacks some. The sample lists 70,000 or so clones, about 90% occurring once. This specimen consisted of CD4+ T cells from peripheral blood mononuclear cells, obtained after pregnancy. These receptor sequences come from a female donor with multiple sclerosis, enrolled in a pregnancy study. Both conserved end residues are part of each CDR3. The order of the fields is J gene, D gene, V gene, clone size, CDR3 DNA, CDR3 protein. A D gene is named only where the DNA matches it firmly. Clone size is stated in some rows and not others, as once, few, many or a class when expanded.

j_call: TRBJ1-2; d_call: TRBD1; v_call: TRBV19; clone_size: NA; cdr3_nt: TGTGCCAGTAGTCCGCAAGGGACAGGAAGATATGGCTACACCTTC; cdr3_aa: CASSPQGTGRYGYTF
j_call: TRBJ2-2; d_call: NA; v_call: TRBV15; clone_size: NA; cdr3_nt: TGTGCCACCAGCCGGGGGACCCAAGGCACCGGGGAGCTGTTTTTT; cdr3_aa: CATSRGTQGTGELFF
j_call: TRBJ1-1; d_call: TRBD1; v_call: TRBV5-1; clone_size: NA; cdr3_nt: TGCGCCAGCAGCTTGACAGGGGAGGACACTGAAGCTTTCTTT; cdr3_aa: CASSLTGEDTEAFF
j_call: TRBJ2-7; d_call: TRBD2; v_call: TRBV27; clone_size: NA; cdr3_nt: TGTGCCAGCAGTTTTCGGACTAGCGGCTCCTACGAGCAGTACTTC; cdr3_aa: CASSFRTSGSYEQYF
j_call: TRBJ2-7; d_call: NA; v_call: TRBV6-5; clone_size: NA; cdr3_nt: TGTGCCAGCAGTTACTTTAGGGGGTACGAGCAGTACTTC; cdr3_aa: CASSYFRGYEQYF
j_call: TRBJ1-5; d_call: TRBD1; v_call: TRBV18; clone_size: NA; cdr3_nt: TGTGCCAGCTCACCAGGACAGGGAAGGAATCAGCCCCAGCATTTT; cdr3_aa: CASSPGQGRNQPQHF
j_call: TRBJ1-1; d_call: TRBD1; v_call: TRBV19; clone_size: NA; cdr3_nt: TGTGCCAGTAGTATACGGGGGACAGGGGTCTTCAACACTGAAGCTTTCTTT; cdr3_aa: CASSIRGTGVFNTEAFF
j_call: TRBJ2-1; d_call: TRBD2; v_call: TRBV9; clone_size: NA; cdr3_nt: TGTGCCAGCAGCGTAGGGCTAGCGGGAGGGAGGAATGAGCAGTTCTTC; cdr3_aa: CASSVGLAGGRNEQFF
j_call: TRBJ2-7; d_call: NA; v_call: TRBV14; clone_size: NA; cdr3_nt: TGTGCCAGCAGCCAAGGGCCTGTTGACTCCTACGAGCAGTACTTC; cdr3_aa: CASSQGPVDSYEQYF
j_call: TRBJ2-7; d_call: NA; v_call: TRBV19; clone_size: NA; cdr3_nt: TGTGCCAGTAGCCCACTTGGCGGATCGGCCGAGCAGTACTTC; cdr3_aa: CASSPLGGSAEQYF
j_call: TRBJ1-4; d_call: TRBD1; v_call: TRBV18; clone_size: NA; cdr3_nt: TGTGCCAGCTCGCAGGGACAGGGCAATGAAAAACTGTTTTTT; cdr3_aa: CASSQGQGNEKLFF
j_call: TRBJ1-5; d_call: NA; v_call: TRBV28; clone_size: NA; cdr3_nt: TGTGCCAGCAGTTTCCATTCGGCCGGAGATCAGCCCCAGCATTTT; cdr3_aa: CASSFHSAGDQPQHF
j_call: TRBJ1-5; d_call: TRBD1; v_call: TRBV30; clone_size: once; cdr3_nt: TGTGCCTTTTGGACAGGGAGCACCAATCAGCCCCAGCATTTT; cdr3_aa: CAFWTGSTNQPQHF
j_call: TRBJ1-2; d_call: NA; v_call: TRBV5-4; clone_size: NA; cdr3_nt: TGTGCCAGCAGCTTAATAGGGGTGGACTATGGCTACACCTTC; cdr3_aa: CASSLIGVDYGYTF
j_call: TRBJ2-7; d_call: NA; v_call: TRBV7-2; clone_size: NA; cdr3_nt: TGTGCCAGCAGCTTAGCCCCCGCGACCTACGAGCAGTACTTC; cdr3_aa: CASSLAPATYEQYF
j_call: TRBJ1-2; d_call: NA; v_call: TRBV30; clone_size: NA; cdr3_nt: TGTGCCTGCCGTGTCAGGGGTTCAGATGGCTACACCTTC; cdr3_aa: CACRVRGSDGYTF
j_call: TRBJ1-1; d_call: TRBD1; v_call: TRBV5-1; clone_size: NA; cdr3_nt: TGCGCCAGCAGCTTGGTGGCGGGACAGGGCCGAGGGGCTGAAGCTTTCTTT; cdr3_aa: CASSLVAGQGRGAEAFF
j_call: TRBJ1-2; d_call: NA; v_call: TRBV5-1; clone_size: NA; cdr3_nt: TGCGCCAGCAGCTTGGTACCGACAGCTAACTATGGCTACACCTTC; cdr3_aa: CASSLVPTANYGYTF
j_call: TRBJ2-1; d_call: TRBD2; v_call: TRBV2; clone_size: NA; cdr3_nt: TGTGCCAGCAGTCTAGGACTAGCGGGAGTCTACAATGAGCAGTTCTTC; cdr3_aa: CASSLGLAGVYNEQFF
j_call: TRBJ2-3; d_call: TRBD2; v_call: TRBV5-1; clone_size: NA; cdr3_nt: TGCGCCAGCAGCTCTCGTATAGCGGGAGGCCGAGATACGCAGTATTTT; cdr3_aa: CASSSRIAGGRDTQYF
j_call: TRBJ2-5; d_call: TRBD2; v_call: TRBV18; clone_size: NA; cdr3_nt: TGTGCCAGCTCACCACTCCGGGAGGGCCAAGAGACCCAGTACTTC; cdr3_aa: CASSPLREGQETQYF
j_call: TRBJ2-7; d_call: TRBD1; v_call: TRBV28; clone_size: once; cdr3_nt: TGTGCCAGCAGTCCTCCGGGACAGTTCTCCTACGAGCAGTACTTC; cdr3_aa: CASSPPGQFSYEQYF
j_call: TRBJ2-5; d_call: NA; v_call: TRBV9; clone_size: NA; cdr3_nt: TGTGCCAGCAGCGTAGGTTCGGACACGGAGACCCAGTACTTC; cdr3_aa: CASSVGSDTETQYF
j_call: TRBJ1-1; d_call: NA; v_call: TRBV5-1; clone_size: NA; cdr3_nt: TGCGCCAGCGGACGAACTGGCGGGATGAACACTGAAGCTTTCTTT; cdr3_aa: CASGRTGGMNTEAFF
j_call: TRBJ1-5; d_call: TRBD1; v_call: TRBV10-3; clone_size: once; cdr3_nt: TGTGCCATCAGTGAATCGGACAGGGACAATCAGCCCCAGCATTTT; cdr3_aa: CAISESDRDNQPQHF
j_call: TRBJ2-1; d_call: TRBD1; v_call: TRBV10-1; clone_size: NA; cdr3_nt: TGCGCCAGCAGTGGTAGGACAGGCTCCTTCACCTACAATGAGCAGTTCTTC; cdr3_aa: CASSGRTGSFTYNEQFF
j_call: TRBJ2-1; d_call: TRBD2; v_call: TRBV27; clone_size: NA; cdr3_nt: TGTGCCAGCAAGTCCGGCGGCACATTGTGGGGACTAGCGGGAGGCTACAATGAGCAGTTCTTC; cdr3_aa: CASKSGGTLWGLAGGYNEQFF
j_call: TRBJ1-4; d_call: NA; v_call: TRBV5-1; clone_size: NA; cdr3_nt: TGCGCCAGCAGCTTGGGGCAGGGGATTATAGAAAAACTGTTTTTT; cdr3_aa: CASSLGQGIIEKLFF
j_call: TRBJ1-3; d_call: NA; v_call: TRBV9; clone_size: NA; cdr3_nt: TGTGCCAGCAGCGTAGGGGCTCGGTTCTCTGGAAACACCATATATTTT; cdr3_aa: CASSVGARFSGNTIYF
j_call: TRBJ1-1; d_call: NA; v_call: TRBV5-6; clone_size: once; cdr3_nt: TGTGCCAGCAGCGTGGGACATCAGAACACTGAAGCTTTCTTT; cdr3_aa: CASSVGHQNTEAFF
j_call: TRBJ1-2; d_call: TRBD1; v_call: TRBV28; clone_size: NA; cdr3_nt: TGTGCCATCCTGGGACAGGGGGTGAACCGGGGCTACACCTTC; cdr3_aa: CAILGQGVNRGYTF
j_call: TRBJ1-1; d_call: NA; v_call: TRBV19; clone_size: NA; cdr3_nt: TGTGCCAGTAGTATGCGTACCGGGGAAGGTGAAGCTTTCTTT; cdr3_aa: CASSMRTGEGEAFF
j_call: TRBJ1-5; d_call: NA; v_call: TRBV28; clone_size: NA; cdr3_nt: TGTGCCAGCAGTTTATCAGGGAGCAATCAGCCCCAGCATTTT; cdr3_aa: CASSLSGSNQPQHF
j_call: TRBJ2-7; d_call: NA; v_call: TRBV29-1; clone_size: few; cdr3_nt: TGCAGCGTTGTTCAGGGACTGTACGAGCAGTACTTC; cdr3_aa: CSVVQGLYEQYF
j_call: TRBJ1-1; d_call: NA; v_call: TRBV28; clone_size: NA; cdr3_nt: TGTGCCAGCACTCCCTCGGGTGTCGACACTGAAGCTTTCTTT; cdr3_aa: CASTPSGVDTEAFF
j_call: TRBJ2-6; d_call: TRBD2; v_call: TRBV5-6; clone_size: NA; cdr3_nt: TGTGCCAGCAGCTTCGGATTAGCGGGGGGCTCTGGGGCCAACGTCCTGACTTTC; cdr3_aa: CASSFGLAGGSGANVLTF
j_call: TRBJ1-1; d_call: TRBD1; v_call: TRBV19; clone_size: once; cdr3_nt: TGTGCCAGTAGTATACAGGGGGCGGGCACTGAAGCTTTCTTT; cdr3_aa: CASSIQGAGTEAFF
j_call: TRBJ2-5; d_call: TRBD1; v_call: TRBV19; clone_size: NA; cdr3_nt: TGTGCCAGTAGTACACGGACAGGGGGCCATGAGACCCAGTACTTC; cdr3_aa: CASSTRTGGHETQYF
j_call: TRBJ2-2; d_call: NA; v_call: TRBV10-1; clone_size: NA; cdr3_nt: TGCGCCAGCAGTGATGACTACTGGAACACCGGGGAGCTGTTTTTT; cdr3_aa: CASSDDYWNTGELFF
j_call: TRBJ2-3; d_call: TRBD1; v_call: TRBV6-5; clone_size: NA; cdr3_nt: TGTGCCAGCAGTTACATAGGGACAGCAGATACGCAGTATTTT; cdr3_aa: CASSYIGTADTQYF
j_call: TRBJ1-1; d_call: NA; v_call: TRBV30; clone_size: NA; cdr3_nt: TGTGCCTGGAGTGTATTCCTTAGGCAGGAGGACACTGAAGCTTTCTTT; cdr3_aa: CAWSVFLRQEDTEAFF